Presented here are 23 T cell receptor beta chains from one specimen sequenced in a study of OX40 agonist ivuxolimab in advanced cancers. Using immunoSEQ multiplex PCR, the repertoire was profiled, and TCRdb retains in-frame clones only, with some absent. The top ten hold 2.6% of the sample, which has about 42,000 clones, approximately 75% seen once. This sample comprised CD4+ or CD8+ T cells sorted from blood, obtained in a trial of the OX40 agonist ivuxolimab. These receptor sequences come from an adult with an advanced solid tumor such as melanoma, head and neck, liver or kidney cancer.

V is TRBV7-9 and J is TRBJ2-6; D call uncertain. From germline, CDR1 is SEHNR and CDR2 FQNEAQ (reference sequence). V lost 8 bases and J 0 bases, leaving 8 bases between the germline ends. CDR3 length: 14 residues. This chain's CDR3 is CASESFSGANVLTF. In nucleotides, the CDR3 is TGTGCCAGCGAGTCCTTCTCTGGGGCCAACGTCCTGACTTTC. Variable domain in full (rest from reference TRBV7-9 and TRBJ2-6): DTGVSQNPRHKITKRGQNVTFRCDPISEHNRLYWYRQTLGQGPEFLTYFQNEAQLEKSRLLSDRFSAERPKGSFSTLEIQRTEQGDSAMYLCASESFSGANVLTFGAGSRLTVL.

This chain links TRBV5-1 with TRBJ2-3, with D perhaps TRBD2 (5 bases). Trimming pared 1 base from V and 1 base from J, leaving 10 bases between. The CDR3 contains 15 residues. The V gene's germline CDR1 is SGHRS and CDR2 YFSETQ. The CDR3 DNA reads as TGCGCCAGCAGCTTGTGGGGAGAGGGCACAGATACGCAGTATTTT. Encoded protein: CASSLWGEGTDTQYF.

V and J are TRBV7-8 and TRBJ2-1; D perhaps matches TRBD2 (5 bases). The V gene's germline CDR1 is SGHVS and CDR2 FQNEAQ. Trimming cost V 7 bases and J 6 bases, with 10 bases left between them. There are 12 residues in the CDR3. CDR3 protein: CASNDGSNEQFF. For the CDR3, the DNA is TGTGCCAGCAATGATGGGAGCAATGAGCAGTTCTTC.

This clone showed up just once. The chain carries TRBV5-1 and TRBJ2-7; D ambiguous. In germline, CDR1 is SGHRS, CDR2 YFSETQ. The CDR3 contains 14 residues. The DNA for the CDR3 is TGTGCCAGCAGCTTGTCACCCTTTAAGGACGAGCAGTACGTC. Its protein product is CASSLSPFKDEQYV.

The V and J genes are TRBV2 and TRBJ1-2; 7 bases match TRBD1. J gave up 5 bases and V 7 bases, and 7 bases lay outside the gene matches. Per the germline V gene, CDR1 is SNHLY and CDR2 is FYNNEI. CDR3 length: 13 residues. The CDR3 reads CASTGQAPYGYTF. Written as DNA, the CDR3 is TGTGCCAGCACCGGACAGGCTCCATATGGCTACACCTTC.

This chain connects TRBV27 to TRBJ2-5; a weak D match, TRBD1 (5 bases). CDR3 length: 14 residues. The V end lost 5 bases, the J end lost 4 bases, and 14 bases lay between the germline ends. CDR1 MNHEY and CDR2 SMNVEV come from the germline V gene (reference sequence). CDR3 sequence (DNA): TGTGCCAGCAGTCTCCGGACATGGGCAGAGACCCAGTACTTC. It yields the protein CASSLRTWAETQYF.

The chain uses TRBV2 and TRBJ2-7, with a possible D match to TRBD2 (5 bases). The CDR3 spans 16 residues. With 0 bases removed from V and 3 bases from J, the gap between germline ends came to 15 bases. Germline V lookup: CDR1 SNHLY, CDR2 FYNNEI. This CDR3 reads CASSEARLATVYEQYV. CDR3 coding DNA: TGTGCCAGCAGTGAAGCGAGGTTAGCGACGGTCTACGAGCAGTACGTC.

CDR3 DNA sequence: TGCGCCAGCAGCCCCAAGACAGGGACTAACACCGGGGAGCTGTTTTTT. Translated, it gives CASSPKTGTNTGELFF. The rearrangement uses TRBV5-1 and TRBJ2-2; tentative D call: TRBD1 (7 bases). This CDR3 has 16 amino acids. V was shortened by 4 bases and J by 2 bases, with 15 bases between the two germline ends. Germline V gives CDR1 SGHRS, CDR2 YFSETQ.

This clone was picked up one time. A junction end diverges from the germline sequence, so it may reflect a read error. Other DNA sequences within the sample encode an identical CDR3. The CDR3 loop reads CASSSTYEQYF. In nucleotides, the CDR3 is TGCGCCAGCAGCTCGACCTACGAGCAGTACTTC. V gene TRBV7-7 combines with J gene TRBJ2-7; D uncertain. The CDR3 sequence is 11 residues long. Per the germline V gene, CDR1 is SSHAT and CDR2 is FNYEAQ (reference sequence).

The rearrangement links TRBV6-1 to TRBJ2-7; weak D call: TRBD1 (6 bases). Germline loops: CDR1 MNHNS, CDR2 SASEGT. The CDR3 consists of 14 residues. Trimming took 4 bases from V and 5 from J, leaving 15 bases between them. DNA for the CDR3: TGTGCCAGCAGTGGACTGCAGGGGCAAGACGAGCAGTACGTC. It encodes CASSGLQGQDEQYV.

The chain joins TRBV5-4 to TRBJ1-2; D is unclear. From germline, CDR1 is SGHNT and CDR2 YYREEE (reference sequence). V lost 0 bases, J lost 3 bases, and 6 bases lay in between. The CDR3 is 13 amino acids. In DNA, the CDR3 is TGTGCCAGCAGCTTGGTCAGAGACTATGGCTACACCTTC. It translates to CASSLVRDYGYTF.

V is TRBV18 and J is TRBJ2-1; TRBD1 matches at 7 bases. Germline loops: CDR1 KGHSH, CDR2 LQKENI. With 5 bases clipped from V and 7 bases from J, the junction kept 8 bases outside the gene matches. CDR3 size: 14 residues. The CDR3 spells CASSSRDRMNEQFF. The CDR3 coding sequence is TGTGCCAGCTCAAGCCGGGACAGAATGAATGAGCAGTTCTTC.

The gene calls are TRBV7-2 and TRBJ2-1; the match to TRBD2 covers 13 bases. V was pared by 4 bases and J by 14 bases, with 8 bases of the junction left unmatched. The CDR3 extends over 14 amino acids. Germline V gene sequence: CDR1 SGHTA, CDR2 FQGNSA. CDR3 sequence: CASSSGLAGLRKFF. The CDR3 nucleotides are TGTGCCAGCAGCTCGGGACTAGCGGGACTGCGGAAGTTCTTC.

This clone appeared a few times. The chain links TRBV4-1 to TRBJ2-1; TRBD2 might be the D (6 bases). Between the trimmed V and J ends, which lost 0 bases and 6 bases, there was a span of 18 bases. Germline V gene lookup returns CDR1 MGHRA and CDR2 YSYEKL. The CDR3 extends over 17 amino acids. This CDR3 is CASSQEVFWDSGNEQFF. CDR3 nucleotides: TGCGCCAGCAGCCAAGAAGTCTTTTGGGACTCCGGCAATGAGCAGTTCTTC.

This chain links TRBV27 with TRBJ2-3, with D unclear. V gave up 5 bases and J gave up 5 bases, with 14 bases separating them. Germline CDR1 is MNHEY and CDR2 is SMNVEV (reference sequence). CDR3 length equals 14 residues. The CDR3 sequence is CASSPIISLDTQYF. The CDR3 region has the DNA TGTGCCAGCAGTCCGATCATCTCCCTAGATACGCAGTATTTT.

The J gene is TRBJ2-7, the V gene TRBV18, with 9 bases lining up with TRBD1. Germline V gene lookup returns CDR1 KGHSH and CDR2 LQKENI. Trimming at V came to 4 bases and at J to 3 bases, leaving 10 bases not matched to a gene. CDR3 size: 16 residues. CDR3 region: CASSRTTGTGFYEQYF. The CDR3 coding sequence is TGTGCCAGCTCACGAACTACCGGGACAGGGTTCTACGAGCAGTACTTC.

CDR3 sequence reads: CASSSTGFEAFF. In nucleotides, the CDR3 is TGCGCCAGCAGCAGTACAGGGTTTGAAGCTTTCTTT. The chain joins TRBV5-1 to TRBJ1-1; weak D call: TRBD1 (6 bases). The CDR3 consists of 12 residues. The germline V gene has CDR1 SGHRS and CDR2 YFSETQ. V gave up 4 bases and J gave up 7 bases, with 11 bases separating them.

The CDR3 reads CASSDRGQGSTEAFF. CDR3 bases: TGTGCCAGCAGTGATCGCGGACAGGGGTCCACTGAAGCTTTCTTT. The chain links TRBV6-1 to TRBJ1-1; 9 positions agree with TRBD1. V was clipped by 3 bases and J by 4 bases; unmatched bases: 6. CDR1 MNHNS and CDR2 SASEGT come from the germline V gene. CDR3 length: 15 amino acids.

CDR3 in DNA: TGTGCCAGCAGCGTAGCCCAGACAGACTTTAAGCAGTTCTTC. Its translation: CASSVAQTDFKQFF. The chain joins TRBV9 to TRBJ2-1; D perhaps matches TRBD1 (5 bases). CDR1 is SGDLS and CDR2 is YYNGEE in the germline V gene. V lost 0 bases, J lost 11 bases, and 15 bases lay in between. The CDR3 totals 14 residues.

The chain employs TRBV6-4 and TRBJ2-1; maybe TRBD2 (6 bases). V lost 5 bases to trimming and J lost 10 bases, with 15 bases between them. The CDR3 contains 13 residues. Per germline, CDR1 MRHNA and CDR2 SNTAGT. CDR3 nucleotide sequence: TGTGCCAGCAGTATAGCGGAGCTGGGGGAGCAGTTCTTC. Protein: CASSIAELGEQFF.

This clone was counted a few times. CDR3 residues: CASSQNKGTAYGYTF. Written as DNA, the CDR3 is TGTGCCAGCAGTCAAAATAAGGGTACGGCCTATGGCTACACCTTC. The chain employs TRBV2 and TRBJ1-2, with D unresolved. The ends were cut back, 5 bases at V and 4 bases at J, with 17 bases in the middle. This CDR3 region has 15 residues. From germline, CDR1 is SNHLY and CDR2 FYNNEI. Together with reference TRBV2 and TRBJ1-2, the CDR3 gives the full variable domain: EPEVTQTPSHQVTQMGQEVILRCVPISNHLYFYWYRQILGQKVEFLVSFYNNEISEKSEIFDDQFSVERPDGSNFTLKIRSTKLEDSAMYFCASSQNKGTAYGYTFGSGTRLTVV.

The CDR3 DNA is TGTGCCAGCAGCTTAGGGCCAGGGGACTACGAGCAGTACTTC. Translating gives CASSLGPGDYEQYF. The chain recombines TRBV7-2 with TRBJ2-7; maybe TRBD1 (6 bases). V was trimmed by 1 base and J by 3 bases, leaving 10 bases between them. The V gene's germline CDR1 is SGHTA and CDR2 FQGNSA. The CDR3 totals 14 residues.

The chain carries TRBV27 and TRBJ2-3, with 12 bases fitting TRBD2. The germline gives CDR1 MNHEY, CDR2 SMNVEV (reference sequence). The CDR3 spans 20 residues. J lost 6 bases, V lost 4 bases, and 20 bases had no gene match. The CDR3 loop is CASSSPTSGSGSFTGDTQYF. The CDR3 DNA sequence: TGTGCCAGCAGTTCGCCGACTAGCGGGAGCGGGTCGTTTACGGGGGATACGCAGTATTTT.